The T cell receptor beta chain under discussion was sequenced for a study of T cells in Graves' hyperthyroidism and ophthalmopathy. About the study: The blood sample was taken at first diagnosis, before treatment began.

TCR beta CDR3 regions were amplified from RNA. Researchers ran a first-round RT-PCR on the TCR CDR3 using the HTBI primer set. A single record per CDR3 protein comes from TCRdb applying MiXCR to the multiplex PCR reads. The sample yields fewer than 450,000 distinct CDR3 sequences, roughly 15% seen once. This clonotype was detected ten times or more. Deletions cut 3 bases from V and 6 bases from J, with 12 bases between. This CDR3 contains 15 residues. Germline CDR1 and CDR2: MDHEN and SYDVKM. The sample taken for sequencing was blood. The V call is TRBV28, the J call TRBJ1-6; D ambiguous. The clonotype was recovered from a woman in her thirties with Graves' hyperthyroidism that later progressed to Graves' ophthalmopathy. The CDR3 reads CASSFDGSGNSPLHF. For the CDR3, the DNA is TGTGCCAGCAGTTTTGACGGCTCTGGTAATTCACCCCTCCACTTT.